These T cell receptor beta chains were read from a single sample in a study of graft-versus-host responses after intestinal transplantation. Sequencing used immunoSEQ multiplex PCR; TCRdb keeps in-frame clones, though not all of them. The table shows approximately 17,000 clones, with roughly 80% occurring only once. The sample here was ileum tissue, taken about 86 weeks after intestinal transplantation. These TCRs come from a human patient who received an intestinal transplant, so some T cells may come from the graft donor. CDR3s include the opening cysteine and the closing phenylalanine or tryptophan. Size is omitted from some rows. Given values are once, few, many or a class for expanded clones.

TRBJ2-6,TRBV5-1,once,CASKGEAGANVLTF
TRBJ1-1,TRBV7-8,-,CASSQQAGNTEAFF
TRBJ2-5,TRBV5-4,-,CASSLGADPETQYF
TRBJ1-2,TRBV4-1,-,CASSQGTGVYGYTF
TRBJ1-2,TRBV7-2,-,CASSLTTGVNGYTF
TRBJ1-1,TRBV27,-,CASSLNGHGRGAFF
TRBJ2-1,TRBV9,-,CASSPGGNEQFF
TRBJ2-3,TRBV6-9,-,CASSSRTASTDTQYF
TRBJ2-3,TRBV6-1,-,CASSEGGGATDTQYF
TRBJ2-1,TRBV18,once,CASSPFAGASYNEQFF
TRBJ1-1,TRBV5-1,-,CASSLVLQTEAFF
TRBJ2-7,TRBV19,-,CASSIGANYEQYF
-,TRBV4-1,-,CASSQGGALAGIIYEQYF
TRBJ1-4,TRBV9,-,CASSVEASSNEKLFF
TRBJ1-1,TRBV2,-,CASSDWSGPEAFF
TRBJ2-7,TRBV7-2,-,CASSLRSIGLTYEQYF
TRBJ1-5,TRBV11-2,-,CASSLGAVNQPQHF
TRBJ1-1,TRBV4-1,-,CASSPDRGYTEAFF
-,TRBV23-1,-,CASSQGFPSQTGQYEQYF
TRBJ1-1,TRBV6-4,-,CASSDSAGVTEAFF
TRBJ2-2,TRBV13,-,CASSFGSGELFF